This TCR beta chain was profiled in a study of response to subunit inactivated influenza vaccine. This clonotype was counted only a few times. Its antigen is unidentified. MiXCR was run by TCRdb on the RT-PCR reads, yielding one entry per CDR3 protein. The data contain some 200,000 distinct CDR3 sequences, around 12% of them singletons. Trimming shortened V by 0 bases and J by 3 bases, and 14 bases separated the two germline ends. Germline values: CDR1 SGHTA, CDR2 FQGNSA. The CDR3 is 16 residues long. Study-level results: The authors put forward the suggestion that each seasonal influenza vaccination may bring in only a limited number of new T cells.

Separately, the same data were catalogued under a study of T cells expressing NK-cell markers. Per that paper: In generating TCR beta cDNA, 5'RACE template switching with UMIs was used. About 6 donors had dominant NKG2C+ clonotypes that comprised about 1.0-7.0% of their CD8+ T cells.

The J gene is TRBJ2-5, the V gene TRBV7-2, with D hard to call. Source: CD8+ T cells sorted from PBMCs, taken 12 days after vaccination. The TCR sequence derives from a man aged 45-65 years who received an inactivated influenza vaccine. As DNA, the CDR3 is TGTGCCAGCAGCTTAGCGCCGGCCGAGCAAGAAGAGACCCAGTACTTC. This sequence encodes CASSLAPAEQEETQYF.